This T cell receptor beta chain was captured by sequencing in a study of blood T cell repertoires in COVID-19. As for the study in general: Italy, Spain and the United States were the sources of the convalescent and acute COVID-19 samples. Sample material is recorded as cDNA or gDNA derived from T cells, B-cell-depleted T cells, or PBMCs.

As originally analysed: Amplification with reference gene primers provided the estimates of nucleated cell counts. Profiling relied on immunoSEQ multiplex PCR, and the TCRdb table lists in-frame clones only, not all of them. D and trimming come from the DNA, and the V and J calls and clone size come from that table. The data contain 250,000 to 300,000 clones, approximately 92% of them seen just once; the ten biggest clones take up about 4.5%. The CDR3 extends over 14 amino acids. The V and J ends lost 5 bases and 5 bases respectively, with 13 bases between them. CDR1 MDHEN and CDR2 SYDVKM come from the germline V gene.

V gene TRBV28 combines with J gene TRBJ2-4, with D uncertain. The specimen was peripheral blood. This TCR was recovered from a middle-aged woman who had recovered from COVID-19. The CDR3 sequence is CASSHLGRQNIQYF. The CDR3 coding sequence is TGTGCCAGCAGTCATTTGGGCAGACAAAACATTCAGTACTTC.